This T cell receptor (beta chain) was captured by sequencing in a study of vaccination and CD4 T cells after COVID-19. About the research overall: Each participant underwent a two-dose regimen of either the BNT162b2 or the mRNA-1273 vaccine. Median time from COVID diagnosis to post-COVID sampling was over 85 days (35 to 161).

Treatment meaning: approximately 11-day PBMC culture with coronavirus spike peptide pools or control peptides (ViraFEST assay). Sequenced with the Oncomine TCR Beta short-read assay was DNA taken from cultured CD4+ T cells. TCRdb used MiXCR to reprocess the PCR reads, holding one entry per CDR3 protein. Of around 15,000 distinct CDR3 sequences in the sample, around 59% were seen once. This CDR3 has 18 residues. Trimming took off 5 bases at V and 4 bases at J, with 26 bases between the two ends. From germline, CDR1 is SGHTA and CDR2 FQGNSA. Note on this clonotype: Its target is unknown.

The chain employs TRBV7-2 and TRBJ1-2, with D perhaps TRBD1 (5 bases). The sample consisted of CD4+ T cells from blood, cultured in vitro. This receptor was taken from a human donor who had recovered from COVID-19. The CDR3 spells CASSPSSGGSRIGYGYTF. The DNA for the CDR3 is TGTGCCAGCAGCCCCTCCAGCGGGGGTAGTCGGATAGGCTATGGCTACACCTTC.